This T cell receptor beta chain originates from a study of cytomegalovirus exposure and HLA in healthy donors. CDR3 length equals 19 residues. Deletions cut 1 base from V and 4 bases from J, with 25 bases between. Germline CDR1 and CDR2: MGHRA and YSYEKL. This clone was counted a single time. Primers for the PCR totalled 60 Vbeta and 13 Jbeta. Using immunoSEQ multiplex PCR, the repertoire was profiled, and TCRdb retains in-frame clones only, with some absent. Among approximately 150,000 clones listed, roughly two thirds were seen once. Sequenced material: PBMCs. The receptor's source is a woman aged 18-30 years in good health and CMV-seropositive. This rearrangement joins TRBV4-1 to TRBJ1-2, with D unresolved. The CDR3 coding sequence is TGCGCCAGCAGCCAAGGTTGGGGAGGAACTTTTCAACTGTTCTATGGCTACACCTTC. The encoded protein is CASSQGWGGTFQLFYGYTF.